This T cell receptor (beta chain) was obtained from a study of identifying expanded T cells in peripheral blood. Study outcomes and limitations: Across healthy donors, higher total template counts meant significantly greater approximately two-week count variance.

The protocol was immunoSEQ multiplex PCR, while the TCRdb copy is restricted to in-frame clones and leaves out a portion. The sample yields over 90,000 clones, roughly 87% seen once. To note about this clone: Its antigen is as yet unknown.

With V trimmed by 0 bases and J by 0 bases, 5 bases remained unmatched. CDR1 is MGHRA, CDR2 YSYEKL, per germline. CDR3 length equals 16 residues. The V gene is TRBV4-1, the J gene TRBJ2-7; 7 positions agree with TRBD2. The receptor was isolated from a person aged 18-69 years in good health. Sequenced material: blood. The CDR3 DNA follows: TGCGCCAGCAGCCAAGAGTTGGGGGGGACCTCCTACGAGCAGTACTTC. Amino acid sequence: CASSQELGGTSYEQYF.